This TCR beta chain came from a study of T cells in Graves' hyperthyroidism and ophthalmopathy (dated by TCRdb to about 2019). Context from the whole study: Peripheral blood was collected at initial diagnosis, before any treatment. To identify distinguishing TCR V-J signatures, a discovery cohort of around 100 patients was used, comprising fewer than 45 with Graves' ophthalmopathy and some 60 with stable Graves' hyperthyroidism. The paper describes TCR Vbeta CDR3 sequencing of 120 to 150 peripheral blood samples, made up of some 42 ophthalmopathy patients, approximately 76 hyperthyroidism patients and around 17 progressor patients. Once sampling was done, hyperthyroidism patients were given methimazole at a starting dose of 30 mg daily, whereas ophthalmopathy patients were given high-dose intravenous methylprednisolone. In more than five Graves' hyperthyroidism patients, the study also compared T-cell repertoires from thyroid tissue with T-cell repertoires from blood. Whether ophthalmopathy could be predicted prospectively was tested in an independent validation cohort made up of about 18 hyperthyroidism patients plus 17 patients who later progressed to ophthalmopathy. For training and testing, the roughly 93 patients in the discovery cohort were randomly divided in a 7:3 ratio.

Of note for this clonotype: Its binding antigen is unknown. A much larger clonotype is one base distant, so this may be a read error.

The TCR beta CDR3 regions were amplified from the RNA transcripts. For the first round of RT-PCR on the TCR CDR3, the HTBI primer set was used together with the Qiagen OneStep RT-PCR kit. Libraries were constructed in a second round of multiplex PCR, after which size selection and purification were performed. Paired-end sequencing of the libraries was performed with 100 bp reads on an Illumina HiSeq2000. The authors processed their data as follows. SOAPnuke was used to process the raw data, with reads discarded if the reads contained adapters or uncalled bases, had a mean Phred below 15, or lacked an exact constant-primer or identifier match. COPE v1.2.5 was used to merge high-quality paired reads, and clonotypes were defined as unique nucleotide sequences. MiTCR v1.1 was used to align clonotypes to the IMGT TRBV, TRBD and TRBJ reference segments. Only V-J combinations with frequency above 0.0001, covering roughly 99% of repertoires, were analysed. A TCS score was defined as the ratio of F50 (clonal expansion) to E x V (chaos), with BLOSUM62-based TCRdist applied between CDR3 peptides within each V-J. Welch's t-statistics and random forest reduced 500 to 650 V-J features to 10 to 15, which were used in a naive Bayes classifier (R e1071). Using fastp trimming at Q25 and MiXCR clonotype assembly, TCRdb reanalyzed the public sequencing data and kept in-frame beta chains. Each CDR3 protein gets just one entry, which takes the most common genes and DNA from the rows behind it. TCRdb, rather than the study authors, made the V and J calls. The sample table holds hundreds of thousands of distinct CDR3 sequences, of which about 15% were seen once. The ten largest make up just over 55% of the sample.

Trimming costs V 6 bases and J 3 bases, and their ends lie 11 bases apart. The CDR3 holds 13 amino acids from the cysteine to the phenylalanine. The DNA shown is the 39-base CDR3, in frame from base 1. CDR1 MNHEY and CDR2 SMNVEV were looked up in the germline V gene (reference sequence). Ophthalmopathy patients had moderately to severely active disease, Clinical Activity Score of at least 3, NOSPECS grade of at least 4, and duration under 3 months. Patients with uncontrolled infections, other autoimmune diseases, pregnancy or lactation were excluded. Diagnoses relied on clinical symptoms, serum thyroxine and TRAb, thyroid ultrasound and orbital computed tomography. PBMCs were isolated from 8 to 10 ml of fresh peripheral blood by Ficoll-Paque density gradient centrifugation. Total RNA was extracted using Trizol reagent, and RNA quality was assessed on an Agilent 2100 Bioanalyzer. The paper's findings and limits, for the study overall: In validation, progression to ophthalmopathy was predicted by the model with 70.59% sensitivity and just over 72% specificity, a median of about 6.4 months before onset. Most expanded thyroid clonotypes (frequency above 0.001) were also detected in blood, suggesting blood repertoires may reflect thyroid immune responses. No statistical method was used to fix the sample size in advance, and group allocation was not hidden from the investigators. Ophthalmopathy was separated from stable hyperthyroidism by a 13 V-J signature model, with roughly 88% sensitivity and about 81% specificity obtained in cross-validation and 80%/75% obtained in testing.

The source material was blood. The rearrangement combines TRBV27 with TRBJ1-1; the D gene cannot be named for sure. This receptor was taken from a woman between 55 and 75 years old with Graves' ophthalmopathy. The CDR3: CASSAPSDTEAFF. The DNA sequence follows: TGTGCCAGCAGCGCTCCATCTGACACTGAAGCTTTCTTT.